A single sample is the source of the 9 T cell receptor beta chains below, sequenced in a study of T cell responses to AZD1222 COVID-19 vaccine. This table comes from immunoSEQ multiplex PCR, and its TCRdb copy is limited to in-frame clones, with some not included. The sample yields around 92,000 clones, 85% to 90% seen once. Source: peripheral blood, taken on day 0 of AZD1222 vaccination. These receptors all come from an adult in good health.

This clone was detected only a few times. The V gene is TRBV19, the J gene TRBJ2-7, with 9 bases lining up with TRBD1. J was trimmed by 3 bases and V by 5 bases; bases with no gene match: 11. From germline, CDR1 is LNHDA and CDR2 SQIVND (reference sequence). The CDR3 covers 16 residues. CDR3 DNA: TGTGCCAGTAGTTCTCCGGGACAGGGACCCCGCTACGAGCAGTACTTC. Encoded protein: CASSSPGQGPRYEQYF. Filled out from reference TRBV19 and TRBJ2-7, the complete variable domain reads DGGITQSPKYLFRKEGQNVTLSCEQNLNHDAMYWYRQDPGQGLRLIYYSQIVNDFQKGDIAEGYSVSREKKESFPLTVTSAQKNPTAFYLCASSSPGQGPRYEQYFGPGTRLTVT.

The chain has TRBV28 and TRBJ2-7; D is uncertain. Germline CDR1 is MDHEN and CDR2 is SYDVKM. Trimming stripped 8 bases from V and 3 bases from J, with 14 bases between. The CDR3 is 13 residues long. For the CDR3, the DNA is TGTGCCAGCCTAAGCGACACCTTCTACGAGCAGTACTTC. Its protein product is CASLSDTFYEQYF.

The chain recombines TRBV6-5 with TRBJ2-7; 8 bases agree with TRBD1. V lost 6 bases to trimming and J lost 0 bases; unmatched junction nucleotides: 7. CDR3 length: 15 amino acids. Per the germline V gene, CDR1 is MNHEY and CDR2 is SVGAGI. The CDR3 reads CASRGGQGSSYEQYF. DNA of the CDR3: TGTGCCAGCAGAGGAGGACAGGGCAGCTCCTACGAGCAGTACTTC.

V usage is TRBV7-8 and J usage is TRBJ2-7; D is possibly TRBD1 (6 bases). Trimming shortened V by 5 bases and J by 0 bases, and 14 bases separated the two germline ends. Germline V CDR1 and CDR2: SGHVS, FQNEAQ. The CDR3 totals 15 residues. The CDR3 spells CASSARQVHSYEQYF. In nucleotides, the CDR3 is TGTGCCAGCAGCGCAAGACAGGTCCACTCCTACGAGCAGTACTTC.

This chain links TRBV30 with TRBJ1-4; D might be TRBD1 (5 bases). Germline V lookup: CDR1 GTSNPN, CDR2 SVGIG (reference sequence). Trimming stripped 0 bases from V and 8 bases from J, with 10 bases between. CDR3 size: 13 residues. DNA for the CDR3: TGTGCCTGGAGTGTAGGGGTGTTGGAAAAACTGTTTTTT. Translation: CAWSVGVLEKLFF.

Only a few counts were recorded for this clone. The rearrangement links TRBV29-1 to TRBJ2-5, with a possible D match to TRBD2 (5 bases). Germline CDR1 and CDR2: SQVTM and ANQGSEA. V shed 6 bases and J shed 1 base, with 12 bases lying between them. The CDR3 spans 13 residues. The CDR3 is CSVAGLGQETQYF. The CDR3 DNA reads TGCAGCGTCGCCGGACTCGGCCAAGAGACCCAGTACTTC.

The genes are TRBV7-9 and TRBJ2-3; unclear D gene. The CDR3 length is 12 residues. From germline, CDR1 is SEHNR and CDR2 FQNEAQ (reference sequence). V was pared by 3 bases and J by 2 bases, with 3 bases between. CDR3 region: CASSLDTDTQYF. In nucleotides, the CDR3 is TGTGCCAGCAGCTTGGACACAGATACGCAGTATTTT.

The V gene is TRBV7-9, the J gene TRBJ2-1, with TRBD2 matching 10 bases. Per germline, CDR1 SEHNR and CDR2 FQNEAQ (reference sequence). CDR3 length equals 16 residues. Trimming took 1 base from V and 6 from J; bases not matched to a gene: 6. CDR3 region: CASSLGPAGGSNEQFF. Here the CDR3 DNA reads TGTGCCAGCAGCTTAGGGCCAGCGGGAGGGTCCAATGAGCAGTTCTTC.

V gene TRBV12-5 combines with J gene TRBJ1-5; 9 bases align to TRBD1. CDR3 length: 19 residues. From germline, CDR1 is LGHNT and CDR2 FRNRAP. After removal of 0 bases from V and 0 bases from J, the junction contained 9 bases not matched to a gene. CDR3 amino acids: CASGLVLSYRGLSNQPQHF. CDR3 bases: TGTGCTAGTGGTTTGGTACTCTCTTACAGGGGGCTTAGCAATCAGCCCCAGCATTTT.